Below, one TCR beta chain is given with its context. As yet, its antigen is unknown. Per germline, CDR1 MGHDK and CDR2 SYGVNS. The CDR3 runs to 14 residues. Trimming stripped 5 bases from V and 7 bases from J, with 17 bases between. These data come from a study of early T cells in non-severe SARS-CoV-2 infection. Whole-study context: The authors sequenced bulk RNA from unsorted whole blood, leaving chains unpaired.

General study results and limits: Using VDJdb, the matching emphasized anti-spike CD8 responses while missing private and CD4 specificities.

Individual cDNA molecules carried attached unique molecular identifiers. TCRdb recomputed calls from the 5' RACE reads with MiXCR, one row per CDR3 protein. This sample has tens of thousands of distinct CDR3 sequences; roughly 5% occur once, and the top ten carry 2.6%. The sample consisted of whole blood. The sequence was collected from an adult who was a healthcare worker with PCR-confirmed SARS-CoV-2 infection or an uninfected control (not recorded which). The chain recombines TRBV25-1 with TRBJ1-2, with D tentatively TRBD1 (5 bases). The CDR3 protein is CASSTWGEGSGYTF. DNA of the CDR3: TGTGCCAGCAGTACCTGGGGGGAGGGGTCTGGCTACACCTTC.